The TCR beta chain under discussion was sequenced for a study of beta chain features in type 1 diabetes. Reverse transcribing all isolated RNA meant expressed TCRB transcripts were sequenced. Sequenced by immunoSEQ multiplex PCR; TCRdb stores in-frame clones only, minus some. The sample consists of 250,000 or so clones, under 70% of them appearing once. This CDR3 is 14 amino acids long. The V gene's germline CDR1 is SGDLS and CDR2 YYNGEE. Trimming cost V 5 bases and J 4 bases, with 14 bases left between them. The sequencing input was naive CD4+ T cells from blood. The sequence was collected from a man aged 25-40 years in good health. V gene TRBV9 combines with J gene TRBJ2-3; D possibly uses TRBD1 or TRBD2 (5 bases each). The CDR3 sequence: CASSRDPRSDTQYF. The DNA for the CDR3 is TGTGCCAGCAGTCGGGACCCAAGGTCAGATACGCAGTATTTT.